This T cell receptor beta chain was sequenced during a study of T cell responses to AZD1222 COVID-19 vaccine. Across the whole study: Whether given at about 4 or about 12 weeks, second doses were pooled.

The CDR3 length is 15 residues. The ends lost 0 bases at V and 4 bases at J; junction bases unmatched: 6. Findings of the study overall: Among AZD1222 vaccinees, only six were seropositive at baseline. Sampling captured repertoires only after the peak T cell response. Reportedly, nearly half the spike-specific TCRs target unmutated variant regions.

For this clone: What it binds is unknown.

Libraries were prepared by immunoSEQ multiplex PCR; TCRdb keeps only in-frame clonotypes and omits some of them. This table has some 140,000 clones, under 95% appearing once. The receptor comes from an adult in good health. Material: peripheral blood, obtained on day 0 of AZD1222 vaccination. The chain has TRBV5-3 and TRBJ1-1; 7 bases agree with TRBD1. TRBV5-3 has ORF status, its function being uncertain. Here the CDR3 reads CARSLAGGRITEAFF. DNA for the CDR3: TGTGCCAGAAGCTTGGCAGGGGGGAGGATCACTGAAGCTTTCTTT.